Each of the 18 T cell receptor beta chains below was sequenced from the same sample in a study of post-analysis software for immune sequencing data. Study-level points and caveats: The five TRBV segments detected at higher frequency in patients than in controls included TRBV5-6, TRBV5-1 and TRBV20-1.

Unique-molecular-identifier-tagged TCR beta cDNA libraries were used. TCRdb independently ran MiXCR on the PCR reads; one entry per CDR3 protein. This sample has about 540,000 distinct CDR3 sequences, with around a third found just once. Antigens for these TCRs are unknown. The sample taken for sequencing was blood. The receptors were gathered from a girl under 18 with multiple sclerosis.

This clonotype was seen ten or more times. The chain couples TRBV5-1 to TRBJ2-3, with D perhaps TRBD1 (6 bases). Per germline, CDR1 SGHRS and CDR2 YFSETQ. V lost 0 bases and J lost 5, with 16 bases in between. This CDR3 has 16 residues. The chain's CDR3 is CASSLAGTGNRDTQYF. The CDR3 DNA reads TGCGCCAGCAGCTTGGCCGGTACAGGGAATAGAGATACGCAGTATTTT.

Remarks on this clonotype: A much larger clone differs by one base, so this may be a read error. This sequence joins TRBV20-1 and TRBJ1-2; D possibly corresponds to TRBD1 (5 bases). The V gene's germline CDR1 is DFQATT and CDR2 SNEGSKA (reference sequence). The CDR3 consists of 14 residues. The germline V and J ends were trimmed by 5 bases and 4 bases, with 17 bases remaining between them. CDR3 in DNA: TGCAGTGCTGCGGACAAGGACGAAGGCTATGGCTACACCTTC. This codes for CSAADKDEGYGYTF.

The chain joins TRBV12-3 or TRBV12-4 to TRBJ2-1; D could derive from TRBD1 or TRBD2 (5 bases each). Trimming stripped 7 bases from V and 8 bases from J, with 12 bases between. The CDR3 covers 12 residues. The CDR3 sequence is CASTSRGDEQFF. The CDR3 DNA is TGTGCCAGCACCTCGCGAGGGGATGAGCAGTTCTTC.

This rearrangement joins TRBV4-1 to TRBJ1-1; 7 bases are shared with TRBD1. J was trimmed by 4 bases and V by 0 bases; bases with no gene match: 8. CDR1 is MGHRA, CDR2 YSYEKL, per germline. The CDR3 consists of 16 residues. CDR3 sequence (DNA): TGCGCCAGCAGCCAAGAGTCAGGGGGGAGGGTCACTGAAGCTTTCTTT. Translated, it gives CASSQESGGRVTEAFF.

This clonotype was seen a handful of times. The chain employs TRBV19 and TRBJ1-2; D gene unclear. From germline, CDR1 is LNHDA and CDR2 SQIVND (reference sequence). The CDR3 has 13 amino acids. V was pared by 3 bases and J by 4 bases, with 9 bases between. The CDR3 protein is CASSMVGIYGYTF. CDR3 coding DNA: TGTGCCAGTAGTATGGTTGGGATCTATGGCTACACCTTC. The full variable domain, in which reference TRBV19 and TRBJ1-2 provide the parts outside the CDR3, is DGGITQSPKYLFRKEGQNVTLSCEQNLNHDAMYWYRQDPGQGLRLIYYSQIVNDFQKGDIAEGYSVSREKKESFPLTVTSAQKNPTAFYLCASSMVGIYGYTFGSGTRLTVV.

This chain connects TRBV5-1 to TRBJ2-1; 13 bases are shared with TRBD2. Germline trimming cut 4 bases from V and 8 bases from J; bases unmatched to any gene: 6. The length of the CDR3 is 15 residues. The germline V gene has CDR1 SGHRS and CDR2 YFSETQ. CDR3 sequence reads: CASSTGTSGDDEQFF. The CDR3 region has the DNA TGCGCCAGCAGCACTGGGACTAGCGGGGATGATGAGCAGTTCTTC.

This clonotype was observed a handful of times. The gene calls are TRBV5-1 and TRBJ2-7; no clear D gene. The J call is in doubt because the DNA end fits TRBJ2-5 better. Germline lookup yields CDR1 SGHRS and CDR2 YFSETQ. The CDR3 covers 12 residues. CDR3 coding DNA: TGCGCCAGCAGCTTGAAGGCGGAGACCCAGTACTTC. Protein: CASSLKAETQYF.

V is TRBV5-1 and J is TRBJ2-7; D is uncertain. V lost 4 bases and J lost 0, with 8 bases in between. CDR1 is SGHRS and CDR2 is YFSETQ in the germline V gene. The CDR3 extends over 13 amino acids. DNA of the CDR3: TGCGCCAGCAGCCAGATTAGCTCCTACGAGCAGTACTTC. As protein: CASSQISSYEQYF.

For the CDR3, the DNA is TGTGCCAGCAGCGTCCGGGACAGGGGGTTTGAGACCCAGTACTTC. Its translation is CASSVRDRGFETQYF. The V call is TRBV9, the J call TRBJ2-5, with TRBD1 matching 11 bases. The CDR3 loop spans 15 amino acids. V shed 2 bases, J shed 5 bases, and the junction held 5 bases outside the gene matches. Germline loops: CDR1 SGDLS, CDR2 YYNGEE.

This chain connects TRBV7-9 to TRBJ2-1; 13 nucleotides agree with TRBD2. Germline values: CDR1 SEHNR, CDR2 FQNEAQ (reference sequence). Trimming at V came to 7 bases and at J to 7 bases, leaving 7 bases not matched to a gene. The CDR3 runs to 15 residues. The CDR3 protein is CASTGLAGVYNEQFF. CDR3 DNA sequence: TGTGCCAGCACCGGACTAGCGGGGGTGTATAATGAGCAGTTCTTC.

This clonotype was picked up a small number of times. V usage is TRBV11-2 and J usage is TRBJ2-7; 10 positions agree with TRBD1. The CDR3 totals 15 residues. Germline CDR1 reads SGHAT; CDR2 reads FQNNGV. V was pared by 4 bases and J by 3 bases, with 6 bases of the junction left unmatched. DNA for the CDR3: TGTGCCAGCAGCTATCCCGGGACAGGGGACTACGAGCAGTACTTC. Its translation: CASSYPGTGDYEQYF.

This clonotype came up a few times. This sequence joins TRBV20-1 and TRBJ2-5; the D is unclear. The V gene's germline CDR1 is DFQATT and CDR2 SNEGSKA (reference sequence). This CDR3 is built from 13 residues. The V end lost 0 bases, the J end lost 11 bases, and 16 bases lay between the germline ends. Written as DNA, the CDR3 is TGCAGTGCTAGAGATCCAGACGCCAATGAGCAGTACTTC. Amino acids: CSARDPDANEQYF.

This clonotype was seen only a few times. CDR3 residues: CATSRDLGHEQYF. The CDR3 DNA reads TGTGCCACCAGCAGAGACCTTGGGCACGAGCAGTACTTC. The genes are TRBV15 and TRBJ2-7; no clear D. The germline V gene encodes CDR1 LNHNV and CDR2 YYDKDF (reference sequence). The CDR3 sequence is 13 residues long. With 0 bases removed from V and 5 bases from J, the gap between germline ends came to 8 bases.

This clonotype has just a few counts. This rearrangement joins TRBV5-1 to TRBJ2-3, with 11 positions matching TRBD1. V gave up 4 bases and J gave up 5 bases; unmatched junction bases: 6. The CDR3 is made up of 15 amino acids. The germline V gene has CDR1 SGHRS and CDR2 YFSETQ. The CDR3 here is CASSLGGTGGDTQYF. Written as DNA, the CDR3 is TGCGCCAGCAGCCTGGGGGGGACAGGGGGAGATACGCAGTATTTT.

CDR3 DNA sequence: TGCAGTGCTAAACCCCCGAGGACAGCTTTTGGCTACGAGCAGTACTTC. This translates into CSAKPPRTAFGYEQYF. The rearrangement uses TRBV20-1 and TRBJ2-7, with a tentative D call TRBD1 (6 bases). CDR3 length: 16 residues. Trimming stripped 4 bases from V and 3 bases from J, with 22 bases between. Germline loops: CDR1 DFQATT, CDR2 SNEGSKA (reference sequence).

This clonotype has just a few counts. This chain uses TRBV20-1 with TRBJ2-5, with 8 bases matching TRBD1. V lost 3 bases, J lost 4 bases, and 7 bases stayed unmatched. CDR1 DFQATT and CDR2 SNEGSKA come from the germline V gene (reference sequence). CDR3 length equals 14 residues. DNA of the CDR3: TGCAGTGCTAGCCCTAGGACAGGGACAGAGACCCAGTACTTC. Translated, it gives CSASPRTGTETQYF.

The chain recombines TRBV27 with TRBJ1-6; D unresolved. The CDR3 has 13 residues. Trimming left V 3 bases short and J 10 bases short, with 10 bases between. In germline, CDR1 is MNHEY, CDR2 SMNVEV (reference sequence). CDR3 amino acids: CASSLASASPLHF. CDR3 bases: TGTGCCAGCAGTTTGGCCTCTGCCTCACCCCTCCACTTT.

The chain recombines TRBV6-5 with TRBJ2-7; D is perhaps TRBD2 (5 bases). From germline, CDR1 is MNHEY and CDR2 SVGAGI. Between the trimmed V and J ends, which lost 7 bases and 6 bases, there was a span of 13 bases. This CDR3 has 12 amino acids. CDR3 bases: TGTGCCAGCAACCTACGAGGGCGCGAGCAGTACTTC. Its protein is CASNLRGREQYF.